Following are 32 T cell receptor beta chains from one sample sequenced in a study of CD8+ T cells in alopecia areata. RNA was extracted and reverse transcribed into cDNA as the sequencing template. TCRdb's table, derived via immunoSEQ multiplex PCR, lists solely in-frame clones and lacks some. The sample comprises about 150,000 clones, 45% to 60% of which are singletons, and more than 15% rests with the top ten. Treatment meaning: oral pan-JAK inhibitor, 5-10 mg twice daily. The source was CD8+ T cells sorted from blood, collected at week 4, from a patient treated with tofacitinib. The receptors come from a human donor with alopecia areata.

This clone was detected only a few times. This chain uses TRBV27 with TRBJ2-5; TRBD1 might be the D (5 bases). The CDR3 contains 14 residues. Trimming removed 3 bases at V and 3 bases at J, with 11 bases between. Germline V gives CDR1 MNHEY, CDR2 SMNVEV (reference sequence). CDR3 nucleotide sequence: TGTGCCAGCAGTTTTCAAGGGGTGAAAGAGACCCAGTACTTC. Protein: CASSFQGVKETQYF.

This clone has at least ten counts. The chain couples TRBV11-2 to TRBJ1-6; D not certain. Germline V lookup: CDR1 SGHAT, CDR2 FQNNGV. The CDR3 is 14 amino acids. The V end lost 7 bases, the J end lost 5 bases, and 12 bases lay between the germline ends. The CDR3 DNA is TGTGCCAGCACCCACAGACCCGATAATTCACCCCTCCACTTT. Translating it yields CASTHRPDNSPLHF.

The chain carries TRBV5-1 and TRBJ2-7, with D unresolved. V dropped 1 base and J dropped 2 bases, with 13 bases sitting between them. The CDR3 covers 15 residues. The germline V gene encodes CDR1 SGHRS and CDR2 YFSETQ. The CDR3 region is CASSLSGADPYEQYF. DNA for the CDR3: TGCGCCAGCAGCTTGTCTGGTGCTGACCCCTACGAGCAGTACTTC. The full variable domain, rest sourced from reference TRBV5-1 and TRBJ2-7, is KAGVTQTPRYLIKTRGQQVTLSCSPISGHRSVSWYQQTPGQGLQFLFEYFSETQRNKGNFPGRFSGRQFSNSRSEMNVSTLELGDSALYLCASSLSGADPYEQYFGPGTRLTVT.

As regards this clone: One end of the junction fails to match germline, which may point to a read error. The CDR3: CASSFFSRTSGDVSDF. Written as DNA, the CDR3 is TGCGCCAGCAGCTTCTTTTCCAGGACTAGCGGGGACGTCTCGGACTTC. J is TRBJ2-7 and V is TRBV5-1; 12 bases are a match to TRBD2. This CDR3 is 16 amino acids long. Germline CDR1 reads SGHRS; CDR2 reads YFSETQ.

This chain connects TRBV4-1 to TRBJ2-2; 8 nucleotides align to TRBD1. This CDR3 is 14 amino acids long. The germline gives CDR1 MGHRA, CDR2 YSYEKL. Trimming cost V 8 bases and J 4 bases; bases outside gene matches: 6. CDR3 DNA sequence: TGCGCCAGCGCACAGGGGGACGGCACCGGGGAGCTGTTTTTT. Protein: CASAQGDGTGELFF.

The chain combines TRBV2 with TRBJ1-6, with TRBD1 matching over 9 bases. The CDR3 has 19 amino acids. Germline CDR1 SNHLY, CDR2 FYNNEI. V dropped 4 bases and J dropped 0; count of bases not matched to a gene: 10. CDR3 DNA sequence: TGTGCCAGCAGTGCGGGGACAGGGAGGGGGAGCTCCTATAATTCACCCCTCCACTTT. It yields the protein CASSAGTGRGSSYNSPLHF.

As to this clone: Other DNA sequences in this sample translate to the same CDR3. CDR3 loop: CASSLEDYEQYF. The CDR3 DNA is TGCGCCAGCAGCTTAGAAGACTACGAGCAGTACTTC. V usage is TRBV5-1 and J usage is TRBJ2-7; the D is unclear. This CDR3 region has 12 residues. The V and J ends lost 2 bases and 3 bases respectively, with 6 bases between them. Germline CDR1 reads SGHRS; CDR2 reads YFSETQ. The complete variable domain, with remaining parts taken from reference TRBV5-1 and TRBJ2-7, reads KAGVTQTPRYLIKTRGQQVTLSCSPISGHRSVSWYQQTPGQGLQFLFEYFSETQRNKGNFPGRFSGRQFSNSRSEMNVSTLELGDSALYLCASSLEDYEQYFGPGTRLTVT.

This clone was observed a few times. CDR3 protein: CASSHLREPSGNTIYF. The DNA of the CDR3 is TGTGCCAGCAGCCATTTGAGAGAGCCCTCTGGAAACACCATATATTTT. The rearrangement uses TRBV4-2 and TRBJ1-3; D is undetermined. This CDR3 spans 16 amino acids. The germline V gene has CDR1 LGHNA and CDR2 YNFKEQ. The germline V and J ends were trimmed by 3 bases and 0 bases, with 12 bases remaining between them.

The chain has TRBV18 and TRBJ2-7; a weak D match, TRBD1 (6 bases). The CDR3 has 17 amino acids. CDR1 KGHSH and CDR2 LQKENI come from the germline V gene. Trimming pared 1 base from V and 6 bases from J, leaving 22 bases between. The CDR3: CASSPLRDTRSTSEQYF. The CDR3 nucleotides read TGTGCCAGCTCACCACTACGGGACACCCGAAGTACGAGCGAGCAGTACTTC.

DNA of the CDR3: TGTGCTAGTGGTTTGGTGGCAGGGGGCAGCGCAGATACGCAGTATTTT. It encodes CASGLVAGGSADTQYF. The gene calls are TRBV12-5 and TRBJ2-3; TRBD1 aligns across 8 bases. The V gene's germline CDR1 is LGHNT and CDR2 FRNRAP. This CDR3 has 16 amino acids. The ends lost 0 bases at V and 4 bases at J; junction bases unmatched: 6. Combining the CDR3 with reference TRBV12-5 and TRBJ2-3 gives the whole variable domain DARVTQTPRHKVTEMGQEVTMRCQPILGHNTVFWYRQTMMQGLELLAYFRNRAPLDDSGMPKDRFSAEMPDATLATLKIQPSEPRDSAVYFCASGLVAGGSADTQYFGPGTRLTVL.

The V gene is TRBV19, the J gene TRBJ1-6; D is uncertain. The CDR3 contains 13 residues. The V gene lost 5 bases and the J gene lost 8 bases, with 10 bases spanning the gap. Germline assignment: CDR1 LNHDA and CDR2 SQIVND (reference sequence). CDR3 residues: CASSGNVDSPLHF. The CDR3 DNA reads as TGTGCCAGTAGTGGCAATGTGGATTCACCCCTCCACTTT.

This clone was seen more than once but under ten times. This chain joins TRBV29-1 and TRBJ2-5; a weak D match, TRBD1 (5 bases). Germline V gives CDR1 SQVTM, CDR2 ANQGSEA. This CDR3 has 15 amino acids. V dropped 7 bases and J dropped 3 bases, with 21 bases sitting between them. CDR3 in DNA: TGCAGCGGTAGAGCGTTACAGGCCAGTGAAGAGACCCAGTACTTC. Residues: CSGRALQASEETQYF.

The chain has TRBV6-5 and TRBJ2-2; D call uncertain. Looked up from germline, CDR1 is MNHEY and CDR2 is SVGAGI. The CDR3 is 14 amino acids. V gave up 7 bases and J gave up 0 bases, with 9 bases separating them. CDR3 coding DNA: TGTGCCAGCACCTTCGAATCGAACACCGGGGAGCTGTTTTTT. Its protein product is CASTFESNTGELFF.

J is TRBJ2-3 and V is TRBV5-1, with TRBD2 matching over 12 bases. The CDR3 totals 16 residues. Germline CDR1 is SGHRS and CDR2 is YFSETQ. The J segment lost 4 bases and the V segment lost 4 bases, leaving 7 bases of the junction unmatched. In nucleotides, the CDR3 is TGCGCCAGCAGCCCCGCTAGCGGGGGGGCTGCAGATACGCAGTATTTT. Translated: CASSPASGGAADTQYF.

This rearrangement joins TRBV5-6 to TRBJ1-1, with TRBD1 identical over 9 bases. After removal of 2 bases from V and 1 base from J, the junction contained 6 bases not matched to a gene. Germline CDR1 reads SGHDT; CDR2 reads YYEEEE. There are 16 residues in the CDR3. Here the CDR3 reads CASSFGTGLSNTEAFF. Written as DNA, the CDR3 is TGTGCCAGCAGCTTCGGGACAGGGCTATCGAACACTGAAGCTTTCTTT.

The chain links TRBV7-9 to TRBJ2-5, with no clear D. The CDR3 is made up of 13 amino acids. The germline gives CDR1 SEHNR, CDR2 FQNEAQ (reference sequence). The ends were cut back, 7 bases at V and 0 bases at J, with 9 bases in the middle. The CDR3 DNA is TGTGCCAGCACCCTAGGGAACCAAGAGACCCAGTACTTC. It specifies CASTLGNQETQYF.

The chain joins TRBV9 to TRBJ1-4; D is unclear. V dropped 0 bases and J dropped 0 bases, with 12 bases sitting between them. CDR1 and CDR2 (germline): SGDLS, YYNGEE. The CDR3 is 17 residues long. The CDR3 sequence is CASSVGVGRSTNEKLFF. The CDR3 DNA reads TGTGCCAGCAGCGTAGGGGTAGGACGCTCAACTAATGAAAAACTGTTTTTT.

This chain links TRBV19 with TRBJ2-1, with TRBD1 identical over 9 bases. The CDR3 runs to 14 residues. V dropped 5 bases and J dropped 8; count of bases not matched to a gene: 7. CDR1 is LNHDA and CDR2 is SQIVND in the germline V gene (reference sequence). As DNA, the CDR3 is TGTGCCAGTAGTTATGGACAGGGGATCGATGAGCAGTTCTTC. Translated: CASSYGQGIDEQFF. Using reference TRBV19 and TRBJ2-1 for the parts outside the CDR3, the full variable domain is DGGITQSPKYLFRKEGQNVTLSCEQNLNHDAMYWYRQDPGQGLRLIYYSQIVNDFQKGDIAEGYSVSREKKESFPLTVTSAQKNPTAFYLCASSYGQGIDEQFFGPGTRLTVL.

This clone was seen a few times. This chain connects TRBV2 to TRBJ2-2; D call uncertain. Trimming cost V 0 bases and J 0 bases, with 8 bases left between them. In germline, CDR1 is SNHLY, CDR2 FYNNEI. The CDR3 covers 16 residues. The CDR3 region has the DNA TGTGCCAGCAGTGAAGCGCGAAGGGCGAACACCGGGGAGCTGTTTTTT. As protein: CASSEARRANTGELFF. Together with reference TRBV2 and TRBJ2-2, the CDR3 gives the full variable domain: EPEVTQTPSHQVTQMGQEVILRCVPISNHLYFYWYRQILGQKVEFLVSFYNNEISEKSEIFDDQFSVERPDGSNFTLKIRSTKLEDSAMYFCASSEARRANTGELFFGEGSRLTVL.

This chain uses TRBV6-6 with TRBJ2-2, with D unresolved. Germline V CDR1 and CDR2: MNHNY, SVGAGI (reference sequence). Trimming left V 2 bases short and J 3 bases short, with 4 bases between. This CDR3 has 13 amino acids. CDR3: CASSYGDTGELFF. The CDR3, as DNA: TGTGCCAGCAGTTACGGGGACACCGGGGAGCTGTTTTTT.

This clone came up a few times. The chain has TRBV15 and TRBJ2-6, with a possible D match to TRBD1 (5 bases). CDR3 size: 15 residues. The germline CDR1 and CDR2 sequences are LNHNV and YYDKDF (reference sequence). Trimming removed 1 base at V and 1 base at J, with 5 bases between. The DNA of the CDR3 is TGTGCCACCAGCAGAGGACAGTCTGGGGCCAACGTCCTGACTTTC. The encoded protein is CATSRGQSGANVLTF. Drawing the rest from reference TRBV15 and TRBJ2-6, the complete variable domain is DAMVIQNPRYQVTQFGKPVTLSCSQTLNHNVMYWYQQKSSQAPKLLFHYYDKDFNNEADTPDNFQSRRPNTSFCFLDIRSPGLGDTAMYLCATSRGQSGANVLTFGAGSRLTVL.

J is TRBJ2-2 and V is TRBV11-2; no definite D call. Germline V lookup: CDR1 SGHAT, CDR2 FQNNGV. V gave up 2 bases and J gave up 3 bases, with 19 bases separating them. This CDR3 has 18 amino acids. CDR3 coding DNA: TGTGCCAGCAGCTTAACCCCACCGGACGGGTCAGACACCGGGGAGCTGTTTTTT. Encoded protein: CASSLTPPDGSDTGELFF.

About this clone: Other DNA sequences in the sample encode the same CDR3. This chain links TRBV9 with TRBJ1-5, with a possible D match to TRBD1 (5 bases). Germline V gives CDR1 SGDLS, CDR2 YYNGEE. Trimming took off 0 bases at V and 2 bases at J, with 6 bases between the two ends. The CDR3 contains 14 residues. This CDR3 reads CASSVGGGNQPQHF. DNA for the CDR3: TGTGCCAGCAGCGTAGGGGGGGGCAATCAGCCCCAGCATTTT.

This clone was seen a handful of times. The rearrangement uses TRBV7-9 and TRBJ1-3; D remains ambiguous. Germline-derived CDR1 and CDR2 are SEHNR and FQNEAQ (reference sequence). V was clipped by 6 bases and J by 4 bases, with 7 bases between them. The CDR3 runs 12 residues. CDR3 sequence: CASRFRGNTIYF. The CDR3 DNA reads as TGTGCCAGCAGGTTCCGAGGAAACACCATATATTTT.

This sequence joins TRBV14 and TRBJ1-6; tentative D call: TRBD1 (5 bases). V lost 0 bases, J lost 7 bases, and 13 bases lay in between. Germline CDR1 and CDR2: SGHDN and FVKESK. This CDR3 contains 16 residues. CDR3 nucleotides: TGTGCCAGCAGCCAAGATGTAGGGGCGAGAAATTCACCCCTCCACTTT. Its protein is CASSQDVGARNSPLHF.

The rearrangement uses TRBV5-1 and TRBJ2-1, with TRBD1 matching over 9 bases. There are 16 residues in the CDR3. CDR1 and CDR2 (germline): SGHRS, YFSETQ. V shed 0 bases, J shed 0 bases, and the junction held 1 base outside the gene matches. CDR3 DNA sequence: TGCGCCAGCAGCTTGGTGGGACAGGGCTCCTACAATGAGCAGTTCTTC. Translating it yields CASSLVGQGSYNEQFF.

This clone was observed a few times. With a much larger clone just one base away, this may be a read error. Other DNA sequences in this specimen translate into the identical CDR3. This rearrangement joins TRBV11-2 to TRBJ1-1, with D uncertain. Germline CDR1 reads SGHAT; CDR2 reads FQNNGV. V was shortened by 3 bases and J by 0 bases, with 2 bases between the two germline ends. The CDR3 is 12 residues long. CDR3 in amino acids: CASSLMNTEAFF. CDR3 sequence (DNA): TGTGCCAGCAGCTTGATGAACACTGAAGCTTTCTTT.

The chain combines TRBV27 with TRBJ1-2; tentatively, D is TRBD1 (5 bases). V lost 6 bases, J lost 2 bases, and 7 bases lay in between. This CDR3 spans 12 amino acids. Germline V CDR1 and CDR2: MNHEY, SMNVEV (reference sequence). CDR3: CASRTENYGYTF. The CDR3 nucleotides are TGTGCCAGCAGGACAGAGAACTATGGCTACACCTTC.

This rearrangement joins TRBV30 to TRBJ1-1; no reliable D call. The CDR3 consists of 11 residues. The V and J ends lost 7 bases and 7 bases respectively, with 13 bases between them. CDR1 and CDR2 (germline): GTSNPN, SVGIG (reference sequence). The CDR3 loop is CASHFMGEAFF. The CDR3 DNA reads as TGTGCCTCCCATTTCATGGGTGAAGCTTTCTTT.

V is TRBV6-6 and J is TRBJ2-1, with no clear D. The CDR3 length is 10 residues. V lost 3 bases to trimming and J lost 8 bases, with 2 bases between them. CDR1 MNHNY and CDR2 SVGAGI come from the germline V gene (reference sequence). The CDR3 region has the DNA TGTGCCAGCAGTTATGATGAGCAGTTCTTC. Translation gives CASSYDEQFF.

This sequence joins TRBV7-9 and TRBJ1-1; 7 bases align to TRBD1. This CDR3 is built from 13 residues. J lost 7 bases, V lost 1 base, and 3 bases had no gene match. The germline CDR1 and CDR2 sequences are SEHNR and FQNEAQ (reference sequence). CDR3: CASSLETGIEAFF. In DNA, the CDR3 is TGTGCCAGCAGCTTAGAGACAGGGATTGAAGCTTTCTTT.

V usage is TRBV7-9 and J usage is TRBJ2-1; 9 bases map to TRBD2. Per germline, CDR1 SEHNR and CDR2 FQNEAQ (reference sequence). The CDR3 covers 14 residues. Trimming cost V 6 bases and J 8 bases; bases outside gene matches: 8. CDR3 in amino acids: CASRYSGGGDEQFF. The DNA of the CDR3 is TGTGCCAGCAGATATAGCGGGGGCGGGGATGAGCAGTTCTTC.